A selection of T cell receptor beta chains follows, all from one sample in a study of blood T cell repertoires in COVID-19. Using immunoSEQ multiplex PCR, the repertoire was profiled, and TCRdb retains in-frame clones only, with some absent. The table lists 200,000 to 300,000 clones, 75% to 95% of them singletons. The sequenced material came from peripheral blood. The receptors originated from a person aged 18-29 years with COVID-19, enrolled during active disease. Each CDR3 is given with its conserved first and last residue. D genes are given only for firm matches. Size tells how often a clone was seen (once, few, many) or the class of an expanded clone, and some rows leave it out.

j_call v_call cdr3_length clone_size d_call cdr3_nt cdr3_aa
TRBJ2-2 TRBV7-8 15 . TRBD1 TGTGCCAGCAGCTATCACCGACAGGGGAACGGGGAGCTGTTTTTT CASSYHRQGNGELFF
TRBJ1-5 TRBV19 15 . . TGTGCCAGTAGTATGGGAGGGGGGAGCAATCAGCCCCAGCATTTT CASSMGGGSNQPQHF
TRBJ2-7 TRBV7-2 13 . . TGTGCCAGCAGCTTAGCTCCGTTCTACGAGCAGTACTTC CASSLAPFYEQYF
TRBJ2-2 TRBV6-4 15 . TRBD1 TGTGCCAGCAAGAAAGGACAGGGGGCATCCGGGGAGCTGTTTTTT CASKKGQGASGELFF
TRBJ2-2 TRBV7-8 12 once . TGTGCCAGCAGCTCCGCGGTAGTCGCGCTGTTTTTT CASSSAVVALFF
TRBJ1-1 TRBV5-8 14 . TRBD1 TGTGCCAGCAGCTCTGGGACAGGGCTTACTGAAGCTTTCTTT CASSSGTGLTEAFF
TRBJ2-1 TRBV29-1 13 . . TGCAGCGTTATATATAGGGGCTTGAATGAGCAGTTCTTC CSVIYRGLNEQFF
TRBJ2-7 TRBV29-1 14 . TRBD2 TGCAGCGTTATAGGCGCTAGCGGGAGCTACGAGCAGTACTTC CSVIGASGSYEQYF
TRBJ1-1 TRBV6-5 14 . . TGTGCCAGCAGTTACCATGACAAGAACACTGAAGCTTTCTTT CASSYHDKNTEAFF
TRBJ2-3 TRBV11-2 15 once TRBD2 TGTGCCAGCAGCTCCAGAGCGGGGAGCACAGATACGCAGTATTTT CASSSRAGSTDTQYF
TRBJ2-1 TRBV6-5 14 . TRBD2 TGTGCCAGCAGCCCCTGGCTAGCGGTAAATGAGCAGTTCTTC CASSPWLAVNEQFF
TRBJ1-1 TRBV3-1/TRBV3-2 14 . . TGTGCCAGCAGCCTCTTGACTGCGGGCACTGAAGCTTTCTTT CASSLLTAGTEAFF
TRBJ1-3 TRBV5-1 14 . . TGCGCCAGCAGCTTGGCAGGAAGAGGAAACACCATATATTTT CASSLAGRGNTIYF
TRBJ1-2 TRBV6-2/TRBV6-3 13 . . TGTGCCAGCAGTTACTACGCAGGGTATGGCTACACCTTC CASSYYAGYGYTF
TRBJ1-3 TRBV5-1 16 . TRBD1 TGCGCCAGCAAAAGGACAGGGGCCCTAGCTGGAAACACCATATATTTT CASKRTGALAGNTIYF
TRBJ2-1 TRBV24-1 16 . TRBD1 TGTGCCACCAGTGACCACAGGGGGCCACTATACAATGAGCAGTTCTTC CATSDHRGPLYNEQFF
TRBJ2-3 TRBV19 13 . . TGTGCCAGTAGTTCCTATCCCCGGGATACGCAGTATTTT CASSSYPRDTQYF
TRBJ2-1 TRBV5-5 12 . . TGTGCCAGCAGCCAGGCGGGCAATGAGCAGTTCTTC CASSQAGNEQFF
TRBJ2-6 TRBV19 17 . TRBD2 TGTGCCAGTAGTATCTCAGCGGGAGTTTCTGGGGCCAACGTCCTGACTTTC CASSISAGVSGANVLTF
TRBJ2-7 TRBV11-2 16 once TRBD1 TGTGCCAGCAGCTTGACAGGGGTCCATCCCTCCTACGAGCAGTACTTC CASSLTGVHPSYEQYF
TRBJ2-7 TRBV6-5 13 . . TGTGCCAGCAGTTGGGCTAACGGCTACGAGCAGTACTTC CASSWANGYEQYF
TRBJ2-5 TRBV29-1 11 . . TGCAGCGTCCGACAGCAAGAGACCCAGTACTTC CSVRQQETQYF
TRBJ1-5 TRBV28 14 . . TGTGCCAGCAGTCCGCCGGGGTTTAATCAGCCCCAGCATTTT CASSPPGFNQPQHF
TRBJ1-2 TRBV6-6 13 . . TGTGCCAGCAGTCCCCAGACGGGCTATGGCTACACCTTC CASSPQTGYGYTF
TRBJ1-3 TRBV6-2/TRBV6-3 18 . TRBD1 TGTGCCAGCAGTTACCCGTCTACAGGGGCCGCCTCTGGAAACACCATATATTTT CASSYPSTGAASGNTIYF
TRBJ2-3 TRBV3-1/TRBV3-2 17 . . TGTGCCAGCAGCCAAGCTAAACGGGAGAGGGGCACAGATACGCAGTATTTT CASSQAKRERGTDTQYF
TRBJ2-7 TRBV5-6 15 once TRBD1 TGTGCCAGCAGCTTCACGACAGGGTTTTCCTACGAGCAGTACTTC CASSFTTGFSYEQYF
TRBJ2-7 TRBV28 14 once TRBD1 TGTGCCAGCAGCCAGGGACAGGGGCTGAACGAGCAGTACTTC CASSQGQGLNEQYF
TRBJ2-3 TRBV20-1 14 . TRBD2 TGCAGTGCTAGTAGTGGACTAGCGGGACTCGGGCAGTATTTT CSASSGLAGLGQYF
TRBJ1-3 TRBV5-1 15 once TRBD1 TGCGCCAGCAGCTTGGGTCAGGGGGCCGTGGACACCATATATTTT CASSLGQGAVDTIYF
TRBJ1-1 TRBV29-1 13 . . TGCAGCGTTGATATTGTCCTGAACACTGAAGCTTTCTTT CSVDIVLNTEAFF
TRBJ2-3 TRBV27 14 . TRBD2 TGTGCCAGCAAAATAGCGGGTCTCACAGATACGCAGTATTTT CASKIAGLTDTQYF
TRBJ2-2 TRBV5-6 14 . . TGTGCCAGCAGCCCCGGGGTTTTGGACGGGGAGCTGTTTTTT CASSPGVLDGELFF
TRBJ2-7 TRBV5-6 14 . TRBD2 TGTGCCAGCAGCTCGGGACTAGGCTCCTCCGAGCAGTACTTC CASSSGLGSSEQYF
TRBJ2-7 TRBV7-8 14 . . TGTGCCAGCAGCTTAGGTAGGGGACTCTACGAGCAGTACTTC CASSLGRGLYEQYF
TRBJ2-7 TRBV20-1 11 once . TGCAGTGCGCGGCAGCTCTACGAGCAGTACTTC CSARQLYEQYF
TRBJ2-5 TRBV10-2 16 once TRBD2 TGCGCCAGCAGACAGAGGGAGGGGAGAAGGGAAGAGACCCAGTACTTC CASRQREGRREETQYF
TRBJ2-7 TRBV6-2/TRBV6-3 14 . TRBD2 TGTGCCAGCAGTTACCTAGCGGGAGGGCGGGAGCAGTACTTC CASSYLAGGREQYF
TRBJ2-1 TRBV6-1 15 . TRBD1 TGTGCCAGCAGTGACAGGGGGAAAGAATATGGTGAGCAGTTCTTC CASSDRGKEYGEQFF
TRBJ1-1 TRBV5-1 13 . . TGCGCCAGCAGTCTCGACAGCGTCACTGAAGCTTTCTTT CASSLDSVTEAFF
TRBJ2-1 TRBV7-9 13 . . TGTGCCAGCAGCTTACCCCTGCGAAATGAGCAGTTCTTC CASSLPLRNEQFF
TRBJ1-4 TRBV15 13 once . TGTGCCACCAGCCCCTTTACGCGAGAATCACTGTTTTTT CATSPFTRESLFF
TRBJ1-1 TRBV6-1 12 . . TGTGCCAGCAGTGAAGTCGGCAGGGAAGCTTTCTTT CASSEVGREAFF
TRBJ1-2 TRBV29-1 15 . . TGCAGCGTTGAAGGGGACGGGACTCCCGCACACGGCTACACCTTC CSVEGDGTPAHGYTF
TRBJ2-1 TRBV4-1 14 . . TGCGCCAGCAGCCAAGGAAGCGGAGGGGATGAGCAGTTCTTC CASSQGSGGDEQFF
TRBJ2-2 TRBV13 14 . TRBD2 TGTGCCAGCAACCAGCGGGAGGTTACCGGGGAGCTGTTTTTT CASNQREVTGELFF
TRBJ2-7 TRBV5-1 16 . TRBD1 TGCGCCAGCAGCTTGGACGGGACAGGGTATGCCTACGAGCAGTACTTC CASSLDGTGYAYEQYF
TRBJ2-7 TRBV7-8 13 few TRBD2 TGTGCCAGCAGCCGGACTAGCGGCTACGAGCAGTACTTC CASSRTSGYEQYF
TRBJ2-1 TRBV5-1 17 . TRBD2 TGCGCCAGCAGCCGGACTAGCGGAGGGACCGGTTACAATGAGCAGTTCTTC CASSRTSGGTGYNEQFF
TRBJ1-2 TRBV5-1 14 . TRBD1 TGCGCCAGCAGCTTGGCAGGGGGCGCCCATGGCTACACCTTC CASSLAGGAHGYTF
TRBJ2-3 TRBV7-3 15 . TRBD1 TGTGCCAGCAGCCCCACAGGGGACAGCACAGATACGCAGTATTTT CASSPTGDSTDTQYF